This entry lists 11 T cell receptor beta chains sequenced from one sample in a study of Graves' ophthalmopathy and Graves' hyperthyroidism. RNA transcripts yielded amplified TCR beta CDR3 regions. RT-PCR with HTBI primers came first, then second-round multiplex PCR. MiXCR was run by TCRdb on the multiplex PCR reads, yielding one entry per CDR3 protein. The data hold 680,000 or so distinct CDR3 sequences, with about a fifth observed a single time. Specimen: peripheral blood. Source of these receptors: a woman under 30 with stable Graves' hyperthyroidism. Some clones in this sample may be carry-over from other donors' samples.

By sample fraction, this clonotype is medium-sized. Written as DNA, the CDR3 is TGTGCCAGCAGTATCCAGACAGGGAACTACGAGCAGTACTTC. Protein sequence: CASSIQTGNYEQYF. The chain employs TRBV28 and TRBJ2-7; 7 bases agree with TRBD1. In germline, CDR1 is MDHEN, CDR2 SYDVKM. This CDR3 contains 14 residues. V gave up 5 bases and J gave up 3 bases; unmatched junction bases: 7.

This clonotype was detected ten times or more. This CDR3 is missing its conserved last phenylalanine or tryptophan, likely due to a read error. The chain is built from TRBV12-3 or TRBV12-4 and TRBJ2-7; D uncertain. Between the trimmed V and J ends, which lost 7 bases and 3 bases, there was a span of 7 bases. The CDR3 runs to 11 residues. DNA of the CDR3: TGTGCCAGCACTAAGAGCTACGAGCAGTACCTC. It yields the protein CASTKSYEQYL.

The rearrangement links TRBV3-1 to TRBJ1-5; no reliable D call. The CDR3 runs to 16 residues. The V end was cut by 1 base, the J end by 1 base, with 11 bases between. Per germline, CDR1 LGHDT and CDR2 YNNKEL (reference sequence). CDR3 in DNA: TGTGCCAGCAGCCAAGGTTTCTTGGGGAGCAATCAGCCCCAGCATTTT. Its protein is CASSQGFLGSNQPQHF.

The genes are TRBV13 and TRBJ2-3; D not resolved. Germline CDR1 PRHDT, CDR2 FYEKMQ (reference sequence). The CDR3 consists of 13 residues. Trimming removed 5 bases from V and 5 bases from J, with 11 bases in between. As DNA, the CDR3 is TGTGCCAGCAGCCCCCGAGCAGTAGATACGCAGTATTTT. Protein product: CASSPRAVDTQYF.

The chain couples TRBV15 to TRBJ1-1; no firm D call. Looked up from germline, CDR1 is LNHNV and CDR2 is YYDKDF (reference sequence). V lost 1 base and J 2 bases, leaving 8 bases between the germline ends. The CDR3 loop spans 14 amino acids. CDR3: CATSRGLGNTEAFF. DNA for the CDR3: TGTGCCACCAGCAGAGGTTTAGGCAACACTGAAGCTTTCTTT.

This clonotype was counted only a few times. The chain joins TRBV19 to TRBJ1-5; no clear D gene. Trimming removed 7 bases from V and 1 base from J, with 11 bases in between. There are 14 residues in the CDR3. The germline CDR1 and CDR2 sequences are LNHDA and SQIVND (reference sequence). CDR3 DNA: TGTGCCAGTAAGGGCACGGAAAGCAATCAGCCCCAGCATTTT. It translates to CASKGTESNQPQHF.

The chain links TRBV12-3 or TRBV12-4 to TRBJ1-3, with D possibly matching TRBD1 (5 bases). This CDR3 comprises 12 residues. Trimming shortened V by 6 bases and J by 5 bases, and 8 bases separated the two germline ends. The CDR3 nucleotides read TGTGCCAGCAGCGGGGACCGAAACACCATATATTTT. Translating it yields CASSGDRNTIYF.

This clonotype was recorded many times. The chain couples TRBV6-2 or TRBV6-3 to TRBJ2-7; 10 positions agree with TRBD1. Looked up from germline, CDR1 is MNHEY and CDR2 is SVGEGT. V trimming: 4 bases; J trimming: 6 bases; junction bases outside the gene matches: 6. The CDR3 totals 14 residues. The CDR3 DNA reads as TGTGCCAGCAGTTTCGGGACAGGGGTGTTCGAGCAGTACTTC. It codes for CASSFGTGVFEQYF.

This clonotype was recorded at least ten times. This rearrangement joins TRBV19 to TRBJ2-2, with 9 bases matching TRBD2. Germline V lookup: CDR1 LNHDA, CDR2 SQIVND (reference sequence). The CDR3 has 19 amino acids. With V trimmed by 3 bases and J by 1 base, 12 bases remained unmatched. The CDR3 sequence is CASSMVLAGLRKNTGELFF. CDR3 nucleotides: TGTGCCAGTAGTATGGTCCTAGCGGGACTTCGAAAGAACACCGGGGAGCTGTTTTTT.

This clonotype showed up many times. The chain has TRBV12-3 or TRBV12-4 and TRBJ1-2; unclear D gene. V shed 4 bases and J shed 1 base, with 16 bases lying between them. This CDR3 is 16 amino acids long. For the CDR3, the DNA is TGTGCCAGCAGTTCCCACCAAAGGGCAATTAACTATGGCTACACCTTC. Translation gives CASSSHQRAINYGYTF.

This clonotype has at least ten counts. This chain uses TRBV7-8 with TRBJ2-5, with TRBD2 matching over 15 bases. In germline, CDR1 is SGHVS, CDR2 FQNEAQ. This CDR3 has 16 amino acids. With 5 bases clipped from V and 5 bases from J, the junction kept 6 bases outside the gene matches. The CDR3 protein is CASSPGGLAGGETQYF. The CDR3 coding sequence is TGTGCCAGCAGCCCCGGGGGACTAGCGGGAGGCGAGACCCAGTACTTC.